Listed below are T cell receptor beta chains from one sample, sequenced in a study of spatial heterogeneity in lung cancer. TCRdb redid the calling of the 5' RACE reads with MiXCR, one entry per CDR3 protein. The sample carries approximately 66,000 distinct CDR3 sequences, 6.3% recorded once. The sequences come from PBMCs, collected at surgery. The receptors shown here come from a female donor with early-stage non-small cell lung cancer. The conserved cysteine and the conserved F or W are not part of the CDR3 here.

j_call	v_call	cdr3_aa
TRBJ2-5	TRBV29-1	SVQTGGEETQY
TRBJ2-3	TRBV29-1	SVTSGLSTDTQY
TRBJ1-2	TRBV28	ASTTTADYGYT
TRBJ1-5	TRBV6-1	ASRTGASNQPQH
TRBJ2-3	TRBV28	ASSFGSGGSDTQY
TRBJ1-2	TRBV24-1	ATSEHTGGINYGYT
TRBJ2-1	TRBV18	ASQGQGSPTSSYNEQF
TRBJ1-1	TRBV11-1	ASSLYQTHTEAF
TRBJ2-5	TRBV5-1	ASSGEAQETQY
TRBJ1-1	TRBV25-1	ASSERSRTEAF
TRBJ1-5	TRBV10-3	AISDTGVRGNQPQH
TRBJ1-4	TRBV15	ATSRDRGGEKLF
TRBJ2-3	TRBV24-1	ATSDLPGQGGTDTQY
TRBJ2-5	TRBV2	ASSSLAASGETQY
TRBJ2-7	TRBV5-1	ASSRLSGSSYEQY
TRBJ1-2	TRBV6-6	ASTHTDVNNYGYT
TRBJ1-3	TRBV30	ACRSSGNTIY
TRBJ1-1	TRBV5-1	ASSLVGQNTEAF
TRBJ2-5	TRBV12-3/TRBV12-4	ASKFGGSAGETQY
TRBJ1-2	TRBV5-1	ASSLAGRTNGYT
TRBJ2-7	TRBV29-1	SVGRTGGYEQY
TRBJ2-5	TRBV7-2	ASSPAGLPEETQY
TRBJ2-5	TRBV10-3	AISESRGGAETQY
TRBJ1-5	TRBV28	ASRQTTGVPPQH
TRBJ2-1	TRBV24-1	ATSRPTSGRGNEQF
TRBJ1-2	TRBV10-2	ASSYGEYGYT
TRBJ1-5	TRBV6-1	ASTLRGQGAVSNQPQH
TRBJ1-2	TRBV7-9	ASSFSTVFNYGYT
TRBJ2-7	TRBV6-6	ASSYSTGLAGDEQY
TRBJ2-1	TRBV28	ASSQIRAGRYNEQF
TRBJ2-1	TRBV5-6	ASSSTGQGLAGVNEQF
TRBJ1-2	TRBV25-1	ASSETGGKYGYT
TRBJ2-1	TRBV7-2	ASSLTSGGGSEQF
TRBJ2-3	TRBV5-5	ASSLERTGGSDTQY
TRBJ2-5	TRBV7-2	ASSPYQETQY
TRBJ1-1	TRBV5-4	ASSEKNTEAF